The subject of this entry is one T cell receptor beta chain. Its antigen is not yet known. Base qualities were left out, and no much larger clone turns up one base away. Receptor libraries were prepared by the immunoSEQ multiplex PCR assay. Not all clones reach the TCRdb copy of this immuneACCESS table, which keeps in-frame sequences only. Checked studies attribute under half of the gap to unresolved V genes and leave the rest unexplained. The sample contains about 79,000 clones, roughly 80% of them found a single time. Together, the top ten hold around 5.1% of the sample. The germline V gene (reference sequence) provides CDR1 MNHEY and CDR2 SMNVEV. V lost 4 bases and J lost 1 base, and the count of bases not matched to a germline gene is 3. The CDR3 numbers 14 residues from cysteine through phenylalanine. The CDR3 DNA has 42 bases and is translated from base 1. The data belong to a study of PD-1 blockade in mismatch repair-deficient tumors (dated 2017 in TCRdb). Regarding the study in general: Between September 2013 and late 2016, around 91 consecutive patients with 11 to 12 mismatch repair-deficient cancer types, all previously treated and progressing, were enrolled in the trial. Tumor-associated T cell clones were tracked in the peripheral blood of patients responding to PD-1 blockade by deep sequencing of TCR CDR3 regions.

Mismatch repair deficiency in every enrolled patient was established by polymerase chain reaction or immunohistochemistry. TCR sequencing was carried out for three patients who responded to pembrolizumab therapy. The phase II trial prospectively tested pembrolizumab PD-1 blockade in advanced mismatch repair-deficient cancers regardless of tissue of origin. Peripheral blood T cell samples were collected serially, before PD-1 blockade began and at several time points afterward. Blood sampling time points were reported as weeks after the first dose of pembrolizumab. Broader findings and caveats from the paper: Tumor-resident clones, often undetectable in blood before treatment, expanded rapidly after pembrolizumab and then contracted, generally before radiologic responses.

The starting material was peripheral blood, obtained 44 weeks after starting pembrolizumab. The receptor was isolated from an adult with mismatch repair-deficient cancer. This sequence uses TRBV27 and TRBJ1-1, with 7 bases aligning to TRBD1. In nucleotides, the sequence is TGTGCCAGCAGTTCGACAGGGACGAACACTGAAGCTTTCTTT. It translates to CASSSTGTNTEAFF.